This T cell receptor beta chain emerged from a study of technical replicates of blood from a handful of donors. This CDR3 region has 17 residues. Germline lookup yields CDR1 SGHTA and CDR2 FQGNSA. With 5 bases clipped from V and 0 bases from J, the junction kept 8 bases outside the gene matches. Sequencing used immunoSEQ multiplex PCR; TCRdb keeps in-frame clones, though not all of them. The table lists just over 75,000 clones, 85% to 95% of them singletons. The sample was T cells isolated from PBMCs. The rearrangement joins TRBV7-2 to TRBJ2-7; TRBD2 matches 12 bases. This sequence originates from a human donor in good health. This CDR3 reads CASSARTSGIFSYEQYF. CDR3 coding DNA: TGTGCCAGCAGCGCCCGGACTAGCGGGATTTTCTCCTACGAGCAGTACTTC.